This T cell receptor beta chain comes out of a study of a mutant IDH1 vaccine in newly diagnosed glioma. Study in general: Most patients had radiochemotherapy with temozolomide before enrollment; others had one alone.

The germline V gene has CDR1 SGHVS and CDR2 FQNEAQ. CDR3 size: 13 residues. Trimming removed 5 bases at V and 7 bases at J, with 12 bases between. Study-wide points: The occurrence of vaccine-induced immune responses was seen in more than 85% of patients. Pseudoprogression apparently tracked independently of changes in top peripheral T cell clonotypes.

The time point denotes: baseline, week 1 (first vaccination visit). Treatment given: pre-vaccination baseline after standard-of-care therapy. TCRdb keeps only in-frame clones here, not all; method: immunoSEQ multiplex PCR. The data hold 50,000 to 75,000 clones, with 91% observed a single time. Worth noting for this clone: As yet, its antigen is unknown.

Sequencing used PBMCs, obtained from a glioma patient treated with radiotherapy, temozolomide or both. The chain employs TRBV7-8 and TRBJ2-1; D remains ambiguous. The TCR originated in a man in his fifties or sixties with glioma. CDR3 in amino acids: CASSRLLINEQFF. CDR3 nucleotide sequence: TGTGCCAGCAGCCGACTCCTTATTAATGAGCAGTTCTTC.